This TCR beta chain is from a study of glioma-infiltrating T cells after dendritic cell vaccination listed by TCRdb under 2016. Turning to the overall study: Of the roughly 15 glioblastoma patients in the cohort, all drawn from Phase I and II dendritic cell vaccination trials, 9 were newly diagnosed and 6 had recurrent disease. Between the early 2000s and the early 2010s, the patients were given dendritic cell vaccination pulsed with autologous tumor lysate. The vaccine was prepared from monocyte-derived dendritic cells that were cultured for more than six days with IL-4 and GM-CSF and then pulsed overnight with autologous tumor lysate. Three intradermal dendritic cell vaccine injections were administered to patients at biweekly intervals in the arm below the axilla. Tumor-infiltrating lymphocyte content was quantified and tumor and blood repertoires were compared in dendritic cell-vaccinated glioblastoma patients by deep sequencing of TCR beta CDR3 regions. TCR sequencing metrics, including TIL content and tumor-blood repertoire overlap, were correlated with survival after dendritic cell vaccination.

Using the immunoSEQ assay, TCRB CDR3 regions were amplified from 1.5 to 2 micrograms of genomic DNA, or from all available DNA when less than that was on hand. For multiplex PCR, 60 forward primers for TCR V beta segments and 13 reverse primers for J beta segments were used. Synthetic control templates were spiked into each sample at limiting dilution to estimate reads per starting template. Sequencing produced 87 bp reads on the Illumina HiSeq System. In the source study's methods: PCR and sequencing errors were removed by a nearest neighbor algorithm that merged closely related sequences. TCR overlap was measured as the percentage of unique tumor TCR beta sequences also present in the same patient's peripheral blood. Entries here come from immuneACCESS through TCRdb and include only in-frame sequences with V and J called. Some clones fail to appear in such tables; in the studies checked, an unresolved V gene covers under half of the shortfall, and the cause of the remainder is unknown. That table gives V, J and clone size, and the DNA gave D and trimming. The sample table shows 80,000 to 100,000 clones, and 79% are seen once. The ten largest clones take up 5.5% to 7% of the sample.

What the study reported, not specific to this receptor: The response model built on TCR overlap across three groups was characterized as speculative, with prospective validation still needed. The cohort was small and heterogeneous, and full blood and tumor sets were available for few patients, with initial-recurrent tumor pairs available for even fewer patients. TCR clonality showed no direct relationship with survival, which suggests that a diverse polyclonal response may matter. After dendritic cell vaccination, a higher estimated pretreatment TIL content predicted longer time to progression and overall survival.

This clone occurred a few times. Its antigen has not been determined. Per-base qualities were not stored, and no clone one base away is much larger. Selection of patients required sufficient residual fresh-frozen tumor tissue and over two years of available survival data. An isocitrate dehydrogenase mutation was not carried by any of the glioblastoma patients, although molecular status was otherwise variable. PBMC were collected before vaccination, two weeks after the third vaccination, and at tumor progression when it occurred. The Qiagen DNeasy Blood extraction Kit was used for extraction of genomic DNA. The specimen was blood, collected before dendritic cell vaccination. The TCR originated in a human donor with glioblastoma.

The DNA sequence reads TGTGCCTGGAGTGTTTTCGGTATAGATACGCAGTATTTT. Translation gives CAWSVFGIDTQYF. Rearrangement joined TRBV30 to TRBJ2-3; the D gene assignment is ambiguous. The V end loses 0 bases and the J end loses 5 bases, and a stretch of 9 bases separates them. CDR1 and CDR2 are read off the germline V gene (reference sequence) as GTSNPN and SVGIG. The CDR3 holds 13 amino acids from the cysteine to the phenylalanine. CDR3 DNA only is kept here, 39 bases in frame from base 1.